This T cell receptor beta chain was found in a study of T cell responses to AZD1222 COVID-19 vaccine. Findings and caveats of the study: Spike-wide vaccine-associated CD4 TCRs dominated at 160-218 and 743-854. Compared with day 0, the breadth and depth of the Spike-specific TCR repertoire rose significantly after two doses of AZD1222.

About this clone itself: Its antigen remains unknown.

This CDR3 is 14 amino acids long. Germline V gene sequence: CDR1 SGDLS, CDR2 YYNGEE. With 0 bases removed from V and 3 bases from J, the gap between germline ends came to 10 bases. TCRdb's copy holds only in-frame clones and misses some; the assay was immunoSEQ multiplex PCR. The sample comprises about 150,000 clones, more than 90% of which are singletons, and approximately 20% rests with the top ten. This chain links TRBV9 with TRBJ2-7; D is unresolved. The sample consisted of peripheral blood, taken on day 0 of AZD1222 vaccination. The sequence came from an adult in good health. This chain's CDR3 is CASSVDRNNYEQYF. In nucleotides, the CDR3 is TGTGCCAGCAGCGTAGATCGTAACAACTACGAGCAGTACTTC.